This record covers a single TCR beta chain. Using immunoSEQ multiplex PCR, the repertoire was profiled, and TCRdb retains in-frame clones only, with some absent. Here the sample spans around 160,000 clones, under 95% being singletons. This CDR3 comprises 21 residues. This record belongs to a study of T cell responses to AZD1222 COVID-19 vaccine. This clonotype originated in an adult who received the AZD1222 COVID-19 vaccine. Sequences were derived from peripheral blood, sampled 28 days after the second AZD1222 dose. The gene calls are TRBV21-1 and TRBJ2-2; TRBD2 is taken as the D call from the table, unchecked against the DNA. TRBV21-1 is given as a pseudogene. The CDR3 DNA reads TGTGCCAGCAGCCACCCGACTAGCGGGAGGGCCGATAACAGCCGCACCGGGGAGCTGTTTTTT. Its protein product is CASSHPTSGRADNSRTGELFF.